A single sample is the source of the 20 T cell receptor beta chains below, sequenced in a study of blood T cell repertoires in COVID-19. The data were produced by immunoSEQ multiplex PCR, yet TCRdb's version contains in-frame clones alone and is incomplete. Of about 270,000 clones in the sample, more than 75% are singletons; the top ten hold about 8.6%. Sequencing was carried out using peripheral blood. All receptors come from a man between 35 and 55 years old with active or convalescent COVID-19.

This chain connects TRBV4-1 to TRBJ2-1; 8 bases match TRBD1. Germline V gene sequence: CDR1 MGHRA, CDR2 YSYEKL. The CDR3 runs to 15 residues. V was pared by 0 bases and J by 10 bases, with 8 bases of the junction left unmatched. As DNA, the CDR3 is TGCGCCAGCAGCCAAGATTTTGCAGGGGGCGTCGAGCAGTTCTTC. Protein: CASSQDFAGGVEQFF.

This clone was seen just once. The chain combines TRBV11-3 with TRBJ1-1; TRBD1 might be the D (6 bases). V was clipped by 6 bases and J by 6 bases, with 14 bases between them. Germline values: CDR1 SGHNT, CDR2 YENEEA. This CDR3 comprises 13 residues. The DNA of the CDR3 is TGTGCCAGCAGTGATCGGGGGGGCGCTGAAGCTTTCTTT. Amino acid sequence: CASSDRGGAEAFF.

The gene calls are TRBV10-3 and TRBJ2-7, with 9 bases fitting TRBD1. The CDR3 covers 14 residues. Germline CDR1 ENHRY, CDR2 SYGVKD. The trim removed 3 bases at V and 4 bases at J, leaving 4 bases unmatched. The CDR3 reads CAISEGQGPYEQYF. The CDR3 bases are TGTGCCATCAGTGAAGGACAGGGGCCGTACGAGCAGTACTTC.

The gene calls are TRBV7-6 and TRBJ2-5, with 10 bases aligning to TRBD1. Germline CDR1 is SGHVS and CDR2 is FNYEAQ. The length of the CDR3 is 15 residues. Losses at the gene ends were 1 base for V and 4 bases for J; bases not matched to a gene: 3. The CDR3 DNA reads TGTGCCAGCAGCTTAGAGACAGGGGGCTTAGAGACCCAGTACTTC. It specifies CASSLETGGLETQYF.

In DNA form, the CDR3 reads TGTGCCAGTTCCCCCCTCTCTGAGCAGTTCTTC. Residues: CASSPLSEQFF. The J gene is TRBJ2-1, the V gene TRBV2; D unclear. The germline V gene encodes CDR1 SNHLY and CDR2 FYNNEI. The V end was cut by 9 bases, the J end by 9 bases, with 12 bases between. The CDR3 spans 11 residues.

V gene TRBV30 combines with J gene TRBJ1-5, with TRBD1 as a possible D gene (6 bases). Trimming shortened V by 3 bases and J by 6 bases, and 12 bases separated the two germline ends. The CDR3 loop spans 13 amino acids. Per the germline V gene, CDR1 is GTSNPN and CDR2 is SVGIG (reference sequence). The CDR3 here is CAWSDTGTQPQHF. CDR3 sequence (DNA): TGTGCCTGGAGCGATACAGGGACTCAGCCCCAGCATTTT. Drawing the rest from reference TRBV30 and TRBJ1-5, the complete variable domain is SQTIHQWPATLVQPVGSPLSLECTVEGTSNPNLYWYRQAAGRGLQLLFYSVGIGQISSEVPQNLSASRPQDRQFILSSKKLLLSDSGFYLCAWSDTGTQPQHFGDGTRLSIL.

The J gene is TRBJ2-3, the V gene TRBV27; D is possibly TRBD2 (6 bases). V was shortened by 7 bases and J by 5 bases, with 19 bases between the two germline ends. Germline V CDR1 and CDR2: MNHEY, SMNVEV (reference sequence). CDR3 length equals 15 residues. CDR3 DNA: TGTGCCAGCACCAAATCAGGGAGGAGGCAAGATACGCAGTATTTT. Translating it yields CASTKSGRRQDTQYF.

The chain links TRBV7-9 to TRBJ2-1; 13 bases are a match to TRBD2. Germline V gives CDR1 SEHNR, CDR2 FQNEAQ (reference sequence). This CDR3 spans 15 amino acids. After removal of 4 bases from V and 7 bases from J, the junction contained 4 bases not matched to a gene. The CDR3 DNA sequence: TGTGCCAGCAGCTGGACTAGCGGGGGTACTAATGAGCAGTTCTTC. This gives the protein CASSWTSGGTNEQFF.

J is TRBJ1-6 and V is TRBV30; a possible D gene is TRBD1 (6 bases). Trimming pared 4 bases from V and 9 bases from J, leaving 22 bases between. In germline, CDR1 is GTSNPN, CDR2 SVGIG (reference sequence). This CDR3 is 16 amino acids long. As DNA, the CDR3 is TGTGCCTGGAACAGGCGGTGGGCAGGGGATGGTTCACCCCTCCACTTT. Translated, it gives CAWNRRWAGDGSPLHF.

With respect to this clone: One junction end disagrees with the germline gene, perhaps due to a read error. This chain links TRBV5-4 with TRBJ2-7; TRBD1 might be the D (6 bases). Germline V gene data show CDR1 as SGHNT and CDR2 as YYREEE (reference sequence). CDR3 length: 15 amino acids. The CDR3 is CASSLAGAFSHEQYF. In DNA, the CDR3 is TGTGCCAGCAGCTTGGCAGGGGCGTTCTCCCACGAGCAGTACTTC.

The rearrangement links TRBV6-5 to TRBJ2-7, with D possibly being TRBD1 (6 bases). Germline CDR1 is MNHEY and CDR2 is SVGAGI. V was cut by 0 bases and J by 2 bases, with 11 bases left in between. This CDR3 comprises 15 residues. CDR3 DNA sequence: TGTGCCAGCAGTTACTCCCCAGGGGCCCCCTACGAGCAGTACTTC. Amino acids: CASSYSPGAPYEQYF.

This clone was seen just once. This rearrangement joins TRBV6-5 to TRBJ1-1, with a possible D match to TRBD1 (5 bases). Germline loops: CDR1 MNHEY, CDR2 SVGAGI. The CDR3 has 11 amino acids. Trimming took 6 bases from V and 6 from J, leaving 8 bases between them. The chain's CDR3 is CASSQGSEAFF. The CDR3 DNA is TGTGCCAGCAGCCAGGGCTCTGAAGCTTTCTTT.

The CDR3 DNA sequence: TGCAGTGCTAGTGGGACAGCGGAAGCTTTCTTT. This codes for CSASGTAEAFF. The genes are TRBV20-1 and TRBJ1-1; 7 nucleotides align to TRBD1. The junction had 3 bases not matched to a gene; V was cut back by 3 bases and J by 8 bases. From germline, CDR1 is DFQATT and CDR2 SNEGSKA (reference sequence). The CDR3 runs 11 residues.

The CDR3: CASSHRDRVYEQYF. The DNA for the CDR3 is TGTGCCAGCAGCCACCGGGACAGGGTGTACGAGCAGTACTTC. The chain recombines TRBV3-1 (or the pseudogene TRBV3-2) with TRBJ2-7; 9 nucleotides agree with TRBD1. After removal of 3 bases from V and 4 bases from J, the junction contained 4 bases not matched to a gene. Germline V gives CDR1 LGHDT, CDR2 YNNKEL (reference sequence). This CDR3 has 14 amino acids.

The V call is TRBV2, the J call TRBJ1-6; possible D gene TRBD1, 6 bases. The CDR3 is 14 residues long. Germline-derived CDR1 and CDR2 are SNHLY and FYNNEI. V dropped 2 bases and J dropped 7 bases, with 9 bases sitting between them. The CDR3, as DNA: TGTGCCAGCAGTGAAACACAGGGAAATTCACCCCTCCACTTT. It is translated as CASSETQGNSPLHF.

This chain uses TRBV12-5 with TRBJ2-1; 11 bases match TRBD2. Germline V CDR1 and CDR2: LGHNT, FRNRAP. The V gene end was trimmed by 1 base and the J gene end by 5 bases; junction bases not matched to a gene: 1. This CDR3 is built from 15 residues. The CDR3 loop reads CASGLGLAGNNEQFF. Written as DNA, the CDR3 is TGTGCTAGTGGTTTGGGACTAGCGGGGAACAATGAGCAGTTCTTC.

This clone was observed a handful of times. CDR3 in amino acids: CASSLRGTETDTQYF. The CDR3 nucleotides read TGTGCCAGCAGCTTACGCGGGACGGAAACAGATACGCAGTATTTT. The V call is TRBV7-9, the J call TRBJ2-3; D perhaps matches TRBD2 (6 bases). CDR1 is SEHNR and CDR2 is FQNEAQ in the germline V gene (reference sequence). The V gene lost 2 bases and the J gene lost 3 bases, with 12 bases spanning the gap. The CDR3 is made up of 15 amino acids.

This chain links TRBV6-5 with TRBJ1-3; the D is unclear. V gave up 4 bases and J gave up 7 bases, with 17 bases separating them. CDR3 length: 15 amino acids. Germline CDR1 MNHEY, CDR2 SVGAGI. This chain's CDR3 is CASSSPTLSGNTIYF. The CDR3 DNA sequence: TGTGCCAGCAGTTCCCCGACCCTATCGGGGAACACCATATATTTT.

The genes are TRBV19 and TRBJ1-6, with 7 positions matching TRBD1. V was clipped by 7 bases and J by 10 bases; unmatched bases: 10. Germline CDR1 is LNHDA and CDR2 is SQIVND (reference sequence). There are 14 residues in the CDR3. CDR3 coding DNA: TGTGCCAGTACTACAGGGGTTTTGAGATCACCCCTCCACTTT. Translated: CASTTGVLRSPLHF. Filled out from reference TRBV19 and TRBJ1-6, the complete variable domain reads DGGITQSPKYLFRKEGQNVTLSCEQNLNHDAMYWYRQDPGQGLRLIYYSQIVNDFQKGDIAEGYSVSREKKESFPLTVTSAQKNPTAFYLCASTTGVLRSPLHFGNGTRLTVT.

The gene calls are TRBV4-1 and TRBJ2-7; a weak D match, TRBD2 (6 bases). The ends were cut back, 4 bases at V and 3 bases at J, with 16 bases in the middle. The CDR3 totals 15 residues. In germline, CDR1 is MGHRA, CDR2 YSYEKL. This chain's CDR3 is CASSLTPGLNYEQYF. CDR3 bases: TGCGCCAGCAGCCTCACACCGGGACTTAACTACGAGCAGTACTTC.